These 8 T cell receptor beta chains originate from one sample sequenced in a study of shared clonotypes between healthy human individuals. Clones were read by immunoSEQ multiplex PCR, and TCRdb kept only the in-frame ones, dropping some. The sample includes 450,000 to 500,000 clones, less than 80% of them seen just once. Sequenced input: PBMCs. The receptors shown here come from a middle-aged woman in good health. Some clones in this sample may be carry-over from other donors' samples.

The chain combines TRBV18 with TRBJ2-7, with 11 bases aligning to TRBD2. Unmatched junction bases numbered 4, after V lost 2 bases and J lost 4 bases. Germline V gives CDR1 KGHSH, CDR2 LQKENI. The CDR3 length is 15 residues. As DNA, the CDR3 is TGTGCCAGCTCACCAACTAGCGGGAGTGGATACGAGCAGTACTTC. As protein: CASSPTSGSGYEQYF. The entire variable domain, with the rest obtained from reference TRBV18 and TRBJ2-7, is as follows: NAGVMQNPRHLVRRRGQEARLRCSPMKGHSHVYWYRQLPEEGLKFMVYLQKENIIDESGMPKERFSAEFPKEGPSILRIQQVVRGDSAAYFCASSPTSGSGYEQYFGPGTRLTVT.

The count of this clone is one. V is TRBV6-1 and J is TRBJ2-7; 8 bases are a match to TRBD1. The J segment lost 4 bases and the V segment lost 6 bases, leaving 8 bases of the junction unmatched. This CDR3 is 14 amino acids long. Germline V lookup: CDR1 MNHNS, CDR2 SASEGT. The CDR3 DNA sequence: TGTGCCAGCAGGCCGGGACAGGTCGTGTACGAGCAGTACTTC. Its translation: CASRPGQVVYEQYF.

This chain uses TRBV7-9 with TRBJ1-1; weak D call: TRBD1 (5 bases). V lost 2 bases and J 0 bases, leaving 7 bases between the germline ends. CDR3 length: 14 amino acids. Germline CDR1 reads SEHNR; CDR2 reads FQNEAQ (reference sequence). The CDR3 loop is CASSLRQLNTEAFF. CDR3 DNA sequence: TGTGCCAGCAGCTTAAGACAGTTGAACACTGAAGCTTTCTTT. Full variable domain (missing parts from reference TRBV7-9 and TRBJ1-1): DTGVSQNPRHKITKRGQNVTFRCDPISEHNRLYWYRQTLGQGPEFLTYFQNEAQLEKSRLLSDRFSAERPKGSFSTLEIQRTEQGDSAMYLCASSLRQLNTEAFFGQGTRLTVV.

This clone has a single count. The V gene is TRBV29-1, the J gene TRBJ2-7; tentatively, D is TRBD1 (6 bases). V gave up 5 bases and J gave up 3 bases, with 14 bases separating them. Germline CDR1 is SQVTM and CDR2 is ANQGSEA. This CDR3 comprises 13 residues. CDR3: CSVPGAGHYEQYF. The CDR3 DNA is TGCAGCGTTCCAGGGGCGGGTCACTACGAGCAGTACTTC.

The chain couples TRBV9 to TRBJ2-5, with 9 bases lining up with TRBD2. Germline V gene lookup returns CDR1 SGDLS and CDR2 YYNGEE. The trim removed 4 bases at V and 5 bases at J, leaving 6 bases unmatched. CDR3 length equals 14 residues. The CDR3 spells CASSPGLAYETQYF. CDR3 coding DNA: TGTGCCAGCAGCCCAGGACTAGCGTACGAGACCCAGTACTTC.

The rearrangement uses TRBV10-3 and TRBJ2-1; D gene uncertain. This CDR3 contains 15 residues. With 2 bases removed from V and 3 bases from J, the gap between germline ends came to 11 bases. Germline assignment: CDR1 ENHRY and CDR2 SYGVKD. The CDR3 spells CAISERTVIYNEQFF. The DNA for the CDR3 is TGTGCCATCAGTGAGAGAACAGTTATCTACAATGAGCAGTTCTTC.

Details on this clone: A much larger clone is a single base away; this may be a read error. The sample holds other DNA sequences that translate to the same CDR3. This chain connects TRBV6-1 to TRBJ1-1; D is possibly TRBD1 (5 bases). This CDR3 has 15 amino acids. V shed 9 bases and J shed 8 bases, with 25 bases lying between them. From germline, CDR1 is MNHNS and CDR2 SASEGT. For the CDR3, the DNA is TGTGCCAGTAGTCCCTGGAACCCCAGGGAACGCGAAGCTTTCTTT. As protein: CASSPWNPREREAFF.

The V and J genes are TRBV5-6 and TRBJ1-4; TRBD1 matches 11 bases. J was trimmed by 7 bases and V by 0 bases; bases with no gene match: 5. Germline values: CDR1 SGHDT, CDR2 YYEEEE. CDR3 length: 16 residues. The CDR3 loop reads CASSLGRTGGREKLFF. The CDR3 coding sequence is TGTGCCAGCAGCTTGGGGAGGACAGGGGGCCGTGAAAAACTGTTTTTT.